Listed below are T cell receptor beta chains from one sample, sequenced in a study of T cell repertoires in cytomegalovirus infection. TCRdb reanalysed the reads using MiXCR and keeps one entry per CDR3 protein. The profile shows about 260,000 distinct CDR3 sequences, approximately 9.1% of them singletons. Sequencing was done on a sample of PBMCs. The receptors originated from a human donor in good health (CMV status not recorded). Some clones in this sample may be carry-over from other donors' samples. Both conserved end residues are part of each CDR3. The D gene is left open where the match is weak. The size entry is marked missing in some rows and otherwise reads once, few, many or a size class.

J	D	size	V	CDR3	DNA
TRBJ2-3	TRBD2	many	TRBV24-1	CATSLAGGEDTQYF	TGTGCCACCAGCCTAGCGGGGGGCGAGGATACGCAGTATTTT
TRBJ2-3	TRBD1	NA	TRBV5-5	CASSFMGTGSDTQYF	TGTGCCAGCAGCTTCATGGGGACAGGGTCAGATACGCAGTATTTT
TRBJ1-1	NA	many	TRBV7-2	CASSLGAANTEAFF	TGTGCCAGCAGCTTAGGCGCCGCTAACACTGAAGCTTTCTTT
TRBJ2-2	NA	many	TRBV28	CASSSAGLGTGELFF	TGTGCCAGCAGTTCAGCAGGGTTGGGAACCGGGGAGCTGTTTTTT
TRBJ2-5	TRBD2	many	TRBV7-2	CASSIASGGETQYF	TGTGCCAGCAGCATAGCTAGCGGCGGAGAGACCCAGTACTTC
TRBJ1-5	NA	many	TRBV4-2	CASSQDIWVGMEQPQHF	TGTGCCAGCAGCCAAGATATTTGGGTCGGTATGGAGCAGCCCCAGCATTTT
TRBJ2-1	NA	few	TRBV19	CASSFLRAGDEQFF	TGTGCCAGTAGTTTTCTCCGGGCAGGGGATGAGCAGTTCTTC
TRBJ2-5	TRBD1	many	TRBV5-1	CASSSTGVPRETQYF	TGCGCCAGCAGCTCGACAGGGGTTCCTCGAGAGACCCAGTACTTC
TRBJ1-5	NA	many	TRBV7-8	CASSPRAQNQPQHF	TGTGCCAGCAGCCCGCGGGCCCAGAACCAGCCCCAGCATTTT
TRBJ2-3	NA	many	TRBV7-2	CASSFGGTTDTQYF	TGTGCCAGCAGCTTTGGGGGGACCACAGATACGCAGTATTTT
TRBJ1-2	NA	NA	TRBV5-1	CASRVGSDYTF	TGCGCCAGCAGGGTCGGCAGCGACTACACCTTC
TRBJ1-1	TRBD1	NA	TRBV4-2	CASSQRQGDTEAFF	TGTGCCAGCAGCCAGAGACAGGGAGACACTGAAGCTTTCTTT
TRBJ1-5	TRBD1	many	TRBV27	CASSPRTGRNQPQHF	TGTGCCAGCAGTCCTCGGACAGGAAGAAATCAGCCCCAGCATTTT
TRBJ2-3	TRBD2	NA	TRBV2	CASSTGGLAVGGGGDTQYF	TGTGCCAGCAGTACTGGGGGACTAGCGGTGGGAGGGGGTGGAGATACGCAGTATTTT
TRBJ2-1	NA	many	TRBV7-2	CASSLRESAYNEQFF	TGTGCCAGCAGCTTGAGGGAGTCGGCCTACAATGAGCAGTTCTTC
TRBJ1-6	TRBD1	many	TRBV12-3/TRBV12-4	CASSRQGAKSPLHF	TGTGCCAGCAGTCGACAGGGGGCCAAATCACCCCTCCACTTT
TRBJ1-2	NA	many	TRBV7-2	CASSPQSYGYTF	TGTGCCAGCAGCCCCCAATCCTATGGCTACACCTTC
TRBJ1-1	NA	NA	TRBV5-5	CASSSAEGLKTEAFF	TGTGCCAGCAGCTCCGCGGAGGGGCTGAAGACTGAAGCTTTCTTT
TRBJ2-2	NA	NA	TRBV7-2	CASSFQTRKSGELFF	TGTGCCAGCAGCTTTCAGACGAGGAAATCCGGGGAGCTGTTTTTT
TRBJ1-2	TRBD1	many	TRBV7-2	CASSQGGFRYGYTF	TGTGCCAGCAGCCAGGGGGGGTTCCGCTATGGCTACACCTTC
TRBJ2-7	TRBD2	few	TRBV30	CAWRGVGEGYEQYF	TGTGCCTGGAGGGGGGTGGGGGAGGGATACGAGCAGTACTTC
TRBJ1-2	NA	many	TRBV15	CATSRDPPANYGYTF	TGTGCCACCAGCAGAGATCCCCCTGCCAACTATGGCTACACCTTC
TRBJ1-2	NA	many	TRBV7-2	CASSLVEGGVYGYTF	TGTGCCAGCAGCTTAGTAGAAGGTGGGGTCTATGGCTACACCTTC
TRBJ1-2	NA	NA	TRBV20-1	CSATRAVSFYGYTF	TGCAGTGCTACTCGGGCAGTCAGTTTCTATGGCTACACCTTC
TRBJ2-7	NA	many	TRBV7-2	CASSKQRQADEQYF	TGTGCCAGCAGCAAGCAGCGACAGGCCGACGAGCAGTACTTC
TRBJ1-1	NA	many	TRBV12-3/TRBV12-4	CASTKRASEAFF	TGTGCCAGCACGAAGAGGGCCTCTGAAGCTTTCTTT
TRBJ2-7	TRBD1	many	TRBV19	CASSPTGTGAPYEQYF	TGTGCCAGTAGTCCCACCGGGACAGGGGCCCCCTACGAGCAGTACTTC
TRBJ2-7	NA	many	TRBV27	CASTYPPNSYEQYF	TGTGCCAGCACCTACCCACCCAACTCCTACGAGCAGTACTTC
TRBJ2-6	NA	many	TRBV7-2	CASSPQTGFSSGANVLTF	TGTGCCAGCAGCCCACAGACAGGCTTCTCCTCTGGGGCCAACGTCCTGACTTTC
TRBJ2-3	TRBD2	NA	TRBV19	CASSILLAGGRTDTQYF	TGTGCCAGTAGTATACTACTAGCGGGGGGTAGGACAGATACGCAGTATTTT
TRBJ2-5	TRBD2	many	TRBV7-2	CASWRGGRETQYF	TGTGCCAGCTGGCGGGGGGGCCGAGAGACCCAGTACTTC
TRBJ2-5	NA	once	TRBV20-1	CSARETETQYF	TGCAGTGCTAGAGAAACCGAGACCCAGTACTTC
TRBJ1-1	NA	many	TRBV7-2	CASSKGVGRLQTLNTEAFF	TGTGCCAGCAGCAAAGGGGTTGGGCGGTTGCAAACCTTGAACACTGAAGCTTTCTTT
TRBJ2-3	TRBD1	NA	TRBV2	CASSGQGGSTDTQYF	TGTGCCAGCAGTGGACAGGGGGGTAGCACAGATACGCAGTATTTT
TRBJ1-1	NA	many	TRBV7-2	CASRAATNTEAFF	TGTGCCAGCAGGGCCGCTACGAACACTGAAGCTTTCTTT
TRBJ2-4	NA	many	TRBV7-2	CASSPRIAKNIQYF	TGTGCCAGCAGCCCTCGAATTGCCAAAAACATTCAGTACTTC
TRBJ1-1	TRBD1	many	TRBV7-8	CASSPGGGMNTEAFF	TGTGCCAGCAGCCCAGGGGGGGGAATGAACACTGAAGCTTTCTTT
TRBJ2-2	NA	NA	TRBV7-9	CASSLYNGANTGELFF	TGTGCCAGCAGCTTATATAACGGAGCGAACACCGGGGAGCTGTTTTTT
TRBJ1-6	TRBD1	few	TRBV20-1	CSAQTSSGTGRNSPLHF	TGCAGTGCTCAGACGAGCTCCGGGACAGGGAGAAATTCACCCCTCCACTTT
TRBJ1-5	NA	NA	TRBV12-3/TRBV12-4	CASSSATEYQPQHF	TGTGCCAGCAGTTCTGCGACAGAGTATCAGCCCCAGCATTTT
TRBJ2-7	TRBD2	NA	TRBV4-3	CASSLSRGGIYEQYF	TGCGCCAGCAGCCTGTCACGGGGGGGGATCTACGAGCAGTACTTC
TRBJ2-7	NA	few	TRBV29-1	CSAGPGAYEQYF	TGCAGCGCCGGCCCGGGAGCCTACGAGCAGTACTTC
TRBJ2-7	NA	many	TRBV2	CASSEERPGGGDEQYF	TGTGCCAGCAGTGAGGAGAGGCCCGGGGGCGGCGACGAGCAGTACTTC
TRBJ1-5	NA	many	TRBV7-2	CASSRERNQPQHF	TGTGCCAGCAGCCGGGAGAGGAATCAGCCCCAGCATTTT
TRBJ2-7	NA	many	TRBV25-1	CASSEYPHEQYF	TGTGCCAGCAGTGAATACCCGCACGAGCAGTACTTC
TRBJ2-1	TRBD1	many	TRBV11-2	CASSQTGPSSYNEQFF	TGTGCCAGCAGCCAGACAGGGCCGAGCTCCTACAATGAGCAGTTCTTC
TRBJ1-1	TRBD1	many	TRBV12-3/TRBV12-4	CASSFGGQGTEAFF	TGTGCCAGCAGTTTCGGGGGACAGGGGACTGAAGCTTTCTTT
TRBJ2-2	NA	NA	TRBV2	CASSEQAVNTGELFF	TGTGCCAGCAGTGAACAAGCCGTTAACACCGGGGAGCTGTTTTTT
TRBJ1-5	NA	few	TRBV28	CASSLSGYNQPQHF	TGTGCCAGCAGTTTATCGGGGTACAATCAGCCCCAGCATTTT
TRBJ1-1	TRBD1	NA	TRBV11-2	CASSPTGAHMNTEAFF	TGTGCCAGCAGCCCCACAGGGGCTCACATGAACACTGAAGCTTTCTTT
TRBJ1-3	NA	many	TRBV7-2	CASSLNWAKNSGNTIYF	TGTGCCAGCAGCTTAAATTGGGCCAAAAACTCTGGAAACACCATATATTTT